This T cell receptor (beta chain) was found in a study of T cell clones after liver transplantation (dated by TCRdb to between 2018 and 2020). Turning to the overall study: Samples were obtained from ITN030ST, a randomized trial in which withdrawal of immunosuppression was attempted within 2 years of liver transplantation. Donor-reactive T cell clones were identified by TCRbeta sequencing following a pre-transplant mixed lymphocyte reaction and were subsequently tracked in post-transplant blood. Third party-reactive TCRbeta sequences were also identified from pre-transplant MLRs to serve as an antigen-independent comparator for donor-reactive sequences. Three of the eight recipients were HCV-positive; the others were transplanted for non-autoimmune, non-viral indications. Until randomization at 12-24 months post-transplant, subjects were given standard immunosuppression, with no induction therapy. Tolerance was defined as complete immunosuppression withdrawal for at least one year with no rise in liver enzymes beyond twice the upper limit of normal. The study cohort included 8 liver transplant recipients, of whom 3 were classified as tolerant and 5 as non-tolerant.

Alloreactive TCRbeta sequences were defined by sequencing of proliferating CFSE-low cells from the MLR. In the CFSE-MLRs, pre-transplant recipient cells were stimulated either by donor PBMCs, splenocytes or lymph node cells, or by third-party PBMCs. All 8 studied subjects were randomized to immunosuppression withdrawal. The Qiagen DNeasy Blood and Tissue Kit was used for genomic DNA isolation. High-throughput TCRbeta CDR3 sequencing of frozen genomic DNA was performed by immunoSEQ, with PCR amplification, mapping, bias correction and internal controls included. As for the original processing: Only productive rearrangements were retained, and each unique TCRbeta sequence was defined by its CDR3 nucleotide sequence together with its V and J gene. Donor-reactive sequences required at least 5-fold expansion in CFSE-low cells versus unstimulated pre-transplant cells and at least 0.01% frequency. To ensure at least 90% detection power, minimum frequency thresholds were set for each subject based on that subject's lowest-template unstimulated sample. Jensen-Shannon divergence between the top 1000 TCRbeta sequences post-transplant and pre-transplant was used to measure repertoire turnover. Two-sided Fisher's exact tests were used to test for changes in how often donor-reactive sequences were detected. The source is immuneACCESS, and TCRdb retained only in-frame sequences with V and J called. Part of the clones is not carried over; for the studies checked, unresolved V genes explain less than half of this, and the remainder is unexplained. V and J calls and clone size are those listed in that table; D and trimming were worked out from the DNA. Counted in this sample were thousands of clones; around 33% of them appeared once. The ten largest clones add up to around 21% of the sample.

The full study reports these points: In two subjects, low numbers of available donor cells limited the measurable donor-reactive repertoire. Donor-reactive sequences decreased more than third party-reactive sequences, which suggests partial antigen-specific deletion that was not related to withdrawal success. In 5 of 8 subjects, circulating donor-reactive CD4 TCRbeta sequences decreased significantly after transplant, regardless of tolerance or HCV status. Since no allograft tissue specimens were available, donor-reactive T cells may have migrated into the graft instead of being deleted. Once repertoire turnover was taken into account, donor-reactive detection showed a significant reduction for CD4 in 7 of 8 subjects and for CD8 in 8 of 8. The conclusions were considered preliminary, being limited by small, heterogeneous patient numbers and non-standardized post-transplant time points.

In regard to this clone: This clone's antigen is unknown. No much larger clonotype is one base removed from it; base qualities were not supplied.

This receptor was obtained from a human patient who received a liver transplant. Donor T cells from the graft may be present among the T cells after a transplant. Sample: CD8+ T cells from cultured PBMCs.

At the DNA level, the sequence is TGCGCCAGCAGCTTCACAGGGCCGACAGATACGCAGTATTTT. This translates into CASSFTGPTDTQYF. Recombination linked TRBV5-1 to TRBJ2-3; TRBD1 is a weak D gene call, 6 bases matching. The germline V gene specifies SGHRS as CDR1 and YFSETQ as CDR2. The CDR3 starts with the cysteine, ends with the phenylalanine, and has 14 residues. The kept DNA is CDR3 alone, 42 bases in frame from the first base. V gives up 2 bases and J gives up 3 bases, and the segment between their germline ends measures 10 bases.